These 26 T cell receptor beta chains share one sample of origin, sequenced in a study of memory CD4+ T cells and cytomegalovirus serostatus. Sequencing used immunoSEQ multiplex PCR; TCRdb keeps in-frame clones, though not all of them. The sample lists 50,000 or so clones, around four fifths occurring once. The sort gate was single viable CD3+CD4+CD8-CD45RO+ cells for memory CD4+ T cells. The specimen sequenced was memory CD4+ T cells from blood. Receptor source: an adult in good health and CMV-seropositive.

This clone appeared once. This sequence joins TRBV2 and TRBJ1-5; D is perhaps TRBD1 (6 bases). The CDR3 is 17 amino acids. The germline V gene encodes CDR1 SNHLY and CDR2 FYNNEI. Trimming stripped 3 bases from V and 0 bases from J, with 15 bases between. Written as DNA, the CDR3 is TGTGCCAGCAGTGAGAGAGGGGGGGGATATAGCAATCAGCCCCAGCATTTT. Amino acids: CASSERGGGYSNQPQHF.

This clone came up once. The chain links TRBV13 to TRBJ2-7, with TRBD2 matching over 8 bases. V dropped 2 bases and J dropped 2; count of bases not matched to a gene: 2. The CDR3 length is 14 residues. CDR1 PRHDT and CDR2 FYEKMQ come from the germline V gene (reference sequence). CDR3 in amino acids: CASSLKAGAYEQYF. As DNA, the CDR3 is TGTGCCAGCAGCTTAAAAGCGGGAGCCTACGAGCAGTACTTC.

V is TRBV6-6 and J is TRBJ1-2; possibly TRBD1 for D (5 bases). CDR1 is MNHNY, CDR2 SVGAGI, per germline (reference sequence). This CDR3 has 14 amino acids. V lost 2 bases, J lost 4 bases, and 11 bases lay in between. The CDR3 loop is CASSYGGRGYGYTF. As DNA, the CDR3 is TGTGCCAGCAGTTACGGGGGGAGGGGCTATGGCTACACCTTC.

The genes are TRBV7-8 and TRBJ2-7; TRBD2 is a possible D gene (6 bases). This CDR3 has 15 amino acids. Germline CDR1 SGHVS, CDR2 FQNEAQ. Trimming stripped 2 bases from V and 0 bases from J, with 11 bases between. This CDR3 is CASSLPGLHSYEQYF. The CDR3 nucleotides read TGTGCCAGCAGCTTACCGGGACTCCACTCCTACGAGCAGTACTTC.

The chain recombines TRBV7-2 with TRBJ2-2, with TRBD2 matching 14 bases. Unmatched junction bases numbered 7, after V lost 6 bases and J lost 7 bases. Germline CDR1 reads SGHTA; CDR2 reads FQGNSA. This CDR3 has 16 amino acids. The CDR3 sequence: CASSPRTSGRIGELFF. The CDR3 coding sequence is TGTGCCAGCAGTCCCCGGACTAGCGGGAGGATCGGGGAGCTGTTTTTT. Looking up the rest from reference TRBV7-2 and TRBJ2-2 gives the full variable domain: GAGVSQSPSNKVTEKGKDVELRCDPISGHTALYWYRQSLGQGLEFLIYFQGNSAPDKSGLPSDRFSAERTGGSVSTLTIQRTQQEDSAVYLCASSPRTSGRIGELFFGEGSRLTVL.

This clone was found once. CDR3 nucleotides: TGTGCCAGCAGCTCCCGAGGGGGGGCTGGGGCCAACGTCCTGACTTTC. Protein: CASSSRGGAGANVLTF. The J gene is TRBJ2-6, the V gene TRBV7-3; possible D gene TRBD2, 7 bases. CDR1 and CDR2 (germline): SGHTA, FQGTGA. V was pared by 4 bases and J by 2 bases, with 12 bases between. The CDR3 is made up of 16 amino acids.

The rearrangement links TRBV28 to TRBJ2-4; 10 bases match TRBD1. This CDR3 is built from 14 residues. Germline V CDR1 and CDR2: MDHEN, SYDVKM. V gave up 4 bases and J gave up 8 bases; unmatched junction bases: 5. The chain's CDR3 is CASSSRQGADIQYF. The CDR3, as DNA: TGTGCCAGCAGTTCCCGACAGGGGGCGGACATTCAGTACTTC.

This sequence joins TRBV29-1 and TRBJ1-2; 9 positions match TRBD1. The CDR3 spans 13 residues. Unmatched junction bases numbered 10, after V lost 6 bases and J lost 8 bases. Germline lookup yields CDR1 SQVTM and CDR2 ANQGSEA. CDR3 nucleotide sequence: TGCAGCGTCGTGACAGGGGGTGGTAGCGGCTACACCTTC. Its protein is CSVVTGGGSGYTF.

The rearrangement uses TRBV19 and TRBJ1-1; D is ambiguous. Trimming shortened V by 4 bases and J by 3 bases, and 9 bases separated the two germline ends. Germline values: CDR1 LNHDA, CDR2 SQIVND (reference sequence). The CDR3 length is 13 residues. CDR3 sequence (DNA): TGTGCCAGTAGTAATCAAGAATACACTGAAGCTTTCTTT. Residues: CASSNQEYTEAFF.

V is TRBV6-6 and J is TRBJ1-5, with 7 bases matching TRBD1. The CDR3 has 15 residues. The germline V gene has CDR1 MNHNY and CDR2 SVGAGI (reference sequence). The V gene end was trimmed by 2 bases and the J gene end by 5 bases; junction bases not matched to a gene: 6. CDR3 nucleotide sequence: TGTGCCAGCAGTTACATAGGCCAGGGGGATCAGCCCCAGCATTTT. It specifies CASSYIGQGDQPQHF.

The V call is TRBV15, the J call TRBJ1-1; tentatively, D is TRBD1 (5 bases). This CDR3 spans 14 amino acids. Between the trimmed V and J ends, which lost 1 base and 0 bases, there was a span of 6 bases. Germline loops: CDR1 LNHNV, CDR2 YYDKDF (reference sequence). The CDR3 protein is CATSRAGLNTEAFF. The CDR3 nucleotides read TGTGCCACCAGCAGAGCGGGGCTGAACACTGAAGCTTTCTTT.

The chain has TRBV4-3 and TRBJ1-4, with D uncertain. Looked up from germline, CDR1 is LGHNA and CDR2 is YSLEER. V lost 0 bases, J lost 6 bases, and 8 bases lay in between. This CDR3 is 14 amino acids long. This CDR3 is CASSQDSHHEKLFF. The DNA for the CDR3 is TGCGCCAGCAGCCAAGATTCGCACCATGAAAAACTGTTTTTT.

This clone appeared a few times. The chain links TRBV7-8 to TRBJ1-5; weak D call: TRBD1 (5 bases). V lost 4 bases, J lost 1 base, and 14 bases lay in between. Germline CDR1 and CDR2: SGHVS and FQNEAQ. The CDR3 totals 16 residues. CDR3 loop: CASSSVRTLSNQPQHF. The CDR3 bases are TGTGCCAGCAGCTCCGTTCGGACACTGAGCAATCAGCCCCAGCATTTT.

This clone was found a few times. This sequence joins TRBV4-3 and TRBJ1-3; D not resolved. This CDR3 has 16 residues. V was shortened by 2 bases and J by 0 bases, with 11 bases between the two germline ends. Per the germline V gene, CDR1 is LGHNA and CDR2 is YSLEER. The CDR3 sequence is CASSQSPRSSGNTIYF. Written as DNA, the CDR3 is TGCGCCAGCAGCCAAAGTCCACGGAGCTCTGGAAACACCATATATTTT.

The gene calls are TRBV4-1 and TRBJ2-1; TRBD2 matches 9 bases. Trimming removed 0 bases from V and 7 bases from J; junction bases left unmatched: 10. The length of the CDR3 is 17 residues. The germline V gene encodes CDR1 MGHRA and CDR2 YSYEKL. In nucleotides, the CDR3 is TGCGCCAGCAGCCAAGATAAGACTAGCGGACTGGGGAATGAGCAGTTCTTC. Translation: CASSQDKTSGLGNEQFF.

This clone was recorded only once. This rearrangement joins TRBV28 to TRBJ1-4, with D perhaps TRBD1 (5 bases). The V gene lost 2 bases and the J gene lost 5 bases, with 12 bases spanning the gap. The CDR3 consists of 15 residues. Germline CDR1 is MDHEN and CDR2 is SYDVKM. As DNA, the CDR3 is TGTGCCAGCAGTTTAGGGGCGGAGGGGAATGAAAAACTGTTTTTT. Translating gives CASSLGAEGNEKLFF.

This chain links TRBV5-1 with TRBJ2-3, with a possible D match to TRBD2 (5 bases). V lost 1 base, J lost 0 bases, and 9 bases lay in between. Germline CDR1 reads SGHRS; CDR2 reads YFSETQ. The CDR3 contains 15 residues. The CDR3 region is CASSLSGASTDTQYF. The CDR3 bases are TGCGCCAGCAGCTTGAGCGGTGCTAGCACAGATACGCAGTATTTT.

The CDR3 region has the DNA TGTGCCAGCTCGTCAGGGGCTGGGGGCGCTGAAGCTTTCTTT. Its protein is CASSSGAGGAEAFF. The rearrangement links TRBV18 to TRBJ1-1, with D maybe TRBD1 (6 bases). Germline CDR1 and CDR2: KGHSH and LQKENI. CDR3 size: 14 residues. The V end was cut by 6 bases, the J end by 6 bases, with 17 bases between.

This rearrangement joins TRBV7-2 to TRBJ1-1, with D unclear. The CDR3 is 13 amino acids. Trimming took 7 bases from V and 0 from J, leaving 9 bases between them. In germline, CDR1 is SGHTA, CDR2 FQGNSA. The CDR3 reads CASTEVMNTEAFF. CDR3 bases: TGTGCCAGCACGGAGGTGATGAACACTGAAGCTTTCTTT. Supplemented by reference TRBV7-2 and TRBJ1-1, the full variable domain reads GAGVSQSPSNKVTEKGKDVELRCDPISGHTALYWYRQSLGQGLEFLIYFQGNSAPDKSGLPSDRFSAERTGGSVSTLTIQRTQQEDSAVYLCASTEVMNTEAFFGQGTRLTVV.

The CDR3 nucleotides are TGTGCCAGCATCCCGGGATCTGGAAACACCATATATTTT. Translated, it gives CASIPGSGNTIYF. V and J are TRBV6-6 and TRBJ1-3; D uncertain. The germline V and J ends were trimmed by 7 bases and 1 base, with 8 bases remaining between them. There are 13 residues in the CDR3. The germline V gene has CDR1 MNHNY and CDR2 SVGAGI (reference sequence).

The chain combines TRBV5-1 with TRBJ1-2, with 9 bases aligning to TRBD1. Germline trimming cut 4 bases from V and 6 bases from J; bases unmatched to any gene: 7. The CDR3 consists of 14 residues. CDR1 is SGHRS, CDR2 YFSETQ, per germline. Written as DNA, the CDR3 is TGCGCCAGCAGCCCGCCGGGACAGGGCCATGGCTACACCTTC. It translates to CASSPPGQGHGYTF. Full variable domain (rest looked up from reference TRBV5-1 and TRBJ1-2): KAGVTQTPRYLIKTRGQQVTLSCSPISGHRSVSWYQQTPGQGLQFLFEYFSETQRNKGNFPGRFSGRQFSNSRSEMNVSTLELGDSALYLCASSPPGQGHGYTFGSGTRLTVV.

The V gene is TRBV14, the J gene TRBJ2-7; 10 bases match TRBD1. Germline CDR1 and CDR2: SGHDN and FVKESK. There are 15 residues in the CDR3. With 4 bases clipped from V and 5 bases from J, the junction kept 8 bases outside the gene matches. Here the CDR3 reads CASSRQRTGGDEQYF. For the CDR3, the DNA is TGTGCCAGCAGCCGCCAAAGGACAGGGGGGGACGAGCAGTACTTC.

The rearrangement uses TRBV7-2 and TRBJ1-3; the match to TRBD1 covers 8 bases. The V gene end was trimmed by 6 bases and the J gene end by 2 bases; junction bases not matched to a gene: 9. Germline values: CDR1 SGHTA, CDR2 FQGNSA. The CDR3 is 16 residues long. CDR3 nucleotide sequence: TGTGCCAGCAGACAACAGGGGGGCCACGCTGGAAACACCATATATTTT. It is translated as CASRQQGGHAGNTIYF. Filled out from reference TRBV7-2 and TRBJ1-3, the complete variable domain reads GAGVSQSPSNKVTEKGKDVELRCDPISGHTALYWYRQSLGQGLEFLIYFQGNSAPDKSGLPSDRFSAERTGGSVSTLTIQRTQQEDSAVYLCASRQQGGHAGNTIYFGEGSWLTVV.

This clone was picked up one time. The gene calls are TRBV11-2 and TRBJ1-1; 8 bases match TRBD1. The junction had 7 bases not matched to a gene; V was cut back by 5 bases and J by 5 bases. The CDR3 has 14 amino acids. Germline V gene sequence: CDR1 SGHAT, CDR2 FQNNGV. The CDR3 DNA reads as TGTGCCAGCAGCCCGCGGACAGGGTGGACTGAAGCTTTCTTT. Protein sequence: CASSPRTGWTEAFF.

The chain carries TRBV5-4 and TRBJ2-3, with 9 bases lining up with TRBD1. The trim removed 4 bases at V and 4 bases at J, leaving 10 bases unmatched. The germline V gene has CDR1 SGHNT and CDR2 YYREEE (reference sequence). CDR3 size: 16 residues. The CDR3 loop is CASSIGTGSSPDTQYF. The CDR3 DNA sequence: TGTGCCAGCAGCATAGGGACAGGGTCATCCCCAGATACGCAGTATTTT.

V is TRBV7-2 and J is TRBJ1-2; D is undetermined. This CDR3 comprises 13 residues. CDR1 is SGHTA and CDR2 is FQGNSA in the germline V gene. V gave up 3 bases and J gave up 4 bases, with 9 bases separating them. In DNA form, the CDR3 reads TGTGCCAGCAGCTTTCAGGCGGGCTATGGCTACACCTTC. Protein sequence: CASSFQAGYGYTF.